This T cell receptor beta chain stems from a study of shared clonotypes between healthy human individuals. The V gene's germline CDR1 is MNHEY and CDR2 SVGAGI. The CDR3 runs 15 residues. Germline trimming cut 7 bases from V and 9 bases from J; bases unmatched to any gene: 15. This table comes from immunoSEQ multiplex PCR, and its TCRdb copy is limited to in-frame clones, with some not included. The repertoire holds some 2.1 million clones, with approximately 95% as singletons. The sequence derives from a man in his late teens or twenties in good health. The sample consisted of naive CD4+ T cells sorted from blood. Sample subset: CD45RA+ positively selected. The J gene is TRBJ2-5, the V gene TRBV6-5; 9 nucleotides agree with TRBD1. The DNA for the CDR3 is TGTGCCAGCACCGGGGACAGGGAAGGGGAATGGCCCCAGTACTTC. This translates into CASTGDREGEWPQYF.